The clone carrying this TCR beta chain has a single count. The entry originates in a study of OX40 agonist ivuxolimab in advanced cancers. Study as a whole: Hepatocellular carcinoma, melanoma, renal cell or head and neck cancer affected the dose-escalation patients.

The method was immunoSEQ multiplex PCR; TCRdb's version includes in-frame clones alone and lacks a portion of them. The sample lists 44,000 or so clones, 80% occurring once. CDR1 is MGHDK and CDR2 is SYGVNS in the germline V gene. Trimming removed 10 bases from V and 3 bases from J, with 14 bases in between. This CDR3 spans 13 amino acids. The receptor comes from an adult with an advanced solid tumor such as melanoma, head and neck, liver or kidney cancer. The gene calls are TRBV25-1 and TRBJ2-3; the D gene is possibly TRBD2 (6 bases). The sequencing used CD4+ or CD8+ T cells sorted from blood, collected in a trial of the OX40 agonist ivuxolimab. Written as DNA, the CDR3 is TGTGCCATTGGAGGGAGCCAAACAGATACGCAGTATTTT. It encodes CAIGGSQTDTQYF.